This T cell receptor (beta chain) derives from a study of blood T cell repertoires in COVID-19. Study in general: Samples of COVID-19 (acute and convalescent) were obtained from the United States, Italy and Spain. Sources were T cells, B-cell-depleted T cells, or PBMCs; the material itself was cDNA or gDNA.

Germline trimming cut 5 bases from V and 9 bases from J; bases unmatched to any gene: 8. CDR1 and CDR2 from the germline V gene are GTSNPN and SVGIG (reference sequence). The CDR3 runs to 13 residues. Assay: immunoSEQ multiplex PCR; the TCRdb copy retains only in-frame clones and omits some. The sample includes about 59,000 clones, more than 75% of them seen just once. Sequencing was carried out using peripheral blood. V and J are TRBV30 and TRBJ2-3; 10 bases line up with TRBD2. The TCR was taken from a man aged 55 to 69 with acute or convalescent COVID-19. The chain's CDR3 is CAWERGGRITQYF. Here the CDR3 DNA reads TGTGCCTGGGAGCGGGGGGGCCGTATCACGCAGTATTTT.